The 27 T cell receptor beta chains below come from one sample, sequenced in a study of early T cells in non-severe SARS-CoV-2 infection. MiXCR was run by TCRdb on the 5' RACE reads, yielding one entry per CDR3 protein. The repertoire includes tens of thousands of distinct CDR3 sequences, 6% to 8.5% of them detected once, and about 3.4% sits in the top ten. Sequenced input: whole blood. The receptors were gathered from an adult who was a healthcare worker with PCR-confirmed SARS-CoV-2 infection or an uninfected control (not recorded which).

The chain has TRBV3-1 and TRBJ2-1, with a weak D call TRBD1 (5 bases). V was cut by 3 bases and J by 4 bases, with 7 bases left in between. Per germline, CDR1 LGHDT and CDR2 YNNKEL (reference sequence). The CDR3 is 13 residues long. CDR3 protein: CASSHGAYNEQFF. The CDR3, as DNA: TGTGCCAGCAGCCATGGGGCTTACAATGAGCAGTTCTTC.

The chain carries TRBV10-2 and TRBJ2-3, with D perhaps matching TRBD1 or TRBD2 (5 bases each). The V gene lost 7 bases and the J gene lost 4 bases, with 15 bases spanning the gap. This CDR3 contains 14 residues. CDR1 WSHSY and CDR2 SAAADI come from the germline V gene. The CDR3 bases are TGCGCCAGCACGGCTAGCCCCAGGGCAGATACGCAGTATTTT. It is translated as CASTASPRADTQYF.

The rearrangement joins TRBV5-1 to TRBJ2-3; D call uncertain. The DNA end lines up better with TRBJ1-5; the J call may be wrong. The CDR3 extends over 13 amino acids. Germline CDR1 is SGHRS and CDR2 is YFSETQ. The CDR3, as DNA: TGCGCCAGCAGCTTGGGTGGCACAGATACGCAGCATTTT. It is translated as CASSLGGTDTQHF.

This rearrangement joins TRBV29-1 to TRBJ1-2; no definite D call. The CDR3 consists of 11 residues. CDR1 SQVTM and CDR2 ANQGSEA come from the germline V gene. The germline V and J ends were trimmed by 1 base and 1 base, with 1 base remaining between them. CDR3 region: CSVEVNYGYTF. Written as DNA, the CDR3 is TGCAGCGTTGAAGTTAACTATGGCTACACCTTC.

This clonotype has a handful of counts. This chain uses TRBV2 with TRBJ2-2, with no clear D. V was trimmed by 7 bases and J by 10 bases, leaving 19 bases between them. CDR1 is SNHLY, CDR2 FYNNEI, per germline. The CDR3 totals 14 residues. The CDR3 DNA is TGTGCCAGCAATTTGCGGAAGCAGGCACTGGAGCTGTTTTTT. Amino acid sequence: CASNLRKQALELFF.

This clonotype was recorded a few times. CDR3 DNA sequence: TGTGCCAGCAGCTCCCGGACTAGCGACAATGAGCAGTTCTTC. Amino acids: CASSSRTSDNEQFF. The chain uses TRBV4-2 and TRBJ2-1; 9 nucleotides line up with TRBD2. V gave up 5 bases and J gave up 5 bases; unmatched junction bases: 4. In germline, CDR1 is LGHNA, CDR2 YNFKEQ. The CDR3 has 14 amino acids.

This clonotype was recorded at least ten times. CDR3 sequence (DNA): TGTGCCAGCAGTTACGAGGGCAGATTTAATCAGCCCCAGCATTTT. Translation gives CASSYEGRFNQPQHF. This chain links TRBV6-2 or TRBV6-3 with TRBJ1-5, with D uncertain. The V and J ends lost 2 bases and 4 bases respectively, with 12 bases between them. The CDR3 spans 15 residues. Germline V lookup: CDR1 MNHEY, CDR2 SVGEGT.

V usage is TRBV20-1 and J usage is TRBJ2-3; the D is unclear. V was trimmed by 4 bases and J by 6 bases, leaving 20 bases between them. In germline, CDR1 is DFQATT, CDR2 SNEGSKA (reference sequence). The CDR3 extends over 15 amino acids. The CDR3 sequence is CSATPRGSRLDTQYF. CDR3 sequence (DNA): TGCAGTGCTACTCCCCGCGGATCCCGTCTCGATACGCAGTATTTT.

The chain combines TRBV2 with TRBJ1-6; possibly TRBD1 for D (6 bases). Trimming took 6 bases from V and 5 from J, leaving 14 bases between them. The CDR3 length is 15 residues. In germline, CDR1 is SNHLY, CDR2 FYNNEI. CDR3 sequence (DNA): TGTGCCAGCAGCGCCGACAGGCCGGATAATTCACCCCTCCACTTT. This gives the protein CASSADRPDNSPLHF.

This clonotype has more than one count but fewer than ten. The V call is TRBV7-2, the J call TRBJ2-4; tentatively, D is TRBD1 or TRBD2 (5 bases each). CDR3 length equals 15 residues. V dropped 5 bases and J dropped 0 bases, with 11 bases sitting between them. Per the germline V gene, CDR1 is SGHTA and CDR2 is FQGNSA. CDR3 nucleotides: TGTGCCAGCAGCCCGAGGGGTCTAGCCAAAAACATTCAGTACTTC. Residues: CASSPRGLAKNIQYF.

This clonotype was recorded many times. The chain couples TRBV20-1 to TRBJ1-1; 8 bases agree with TRBD1. The CDR3 extends over 13 amino acids. Germline CDR1 DFQATT, CDR2 SNEGSKA (reference sequence). After removal of 2 bases from V and 11 bases from J, the junction contained 10 bases not matched to a gene. The CDR3, as DNA: TGCAGTGCTAGACCCGGACAGGGACCAACGGCTTTCTTT. Protein: CSARPGQGPTAFF.

The chain recombines TRBV28 with TRBJ2-3; D gene uncertain. V was cut by 5 bases and J by 8 bases, with 8 bases left in between. The germline CDR1 and CDR2 sequences are MDHEN and SYDVKM. The CDR3 is 11 residues long. CDR3 coding DNA: TGTGCCAGCAGTCCCTCGAGTACGCAGTATTTT. The encoded protein is CASSPSSTQYF.

This clonotype came up many times. This sequence joins TRBV5-1 and TRBJ2-3; the D call may be TRBD1 or TRBD2 (5 bases each). This CDR3 spans 14 amino acids. Trimming removed 5 bases from V and 6 bases from J, with 16 bases in between. Germline V gene sequence: CDR1 SGHRS, CDR2 YFSETQ. CDR3 in amino acids: CASRRFGATDTQYF. CDR3 in DNA: TGCGCCAGCAGACGTTTCGGGGCAACCGATACGCAGTATTTT.

This clonotype was found many times. This sequence joins TRBV29-1 and TRBJ2-1; maybe TRBD1 (6 bases). The CDR3 totals 15 residues. Germline V gives CDR1 SQVTM, CDR2 ANQGSEA. V was pared by 4 bases and J by 4 bases, with 17 bases between. CDR3 DNA sequence: TGCAGCGTTGGGGGGCGGACATCGATTTACAATGAGCAGTTCTTC. As protein: CSVGGRTSIYNEQFF.

In its sample, this clonotype was seen a few times. The chain's CDR3 is CAISESGPGRSYEQYF. CDR3 DNA: TGTGCCATCAGTGAGTCAGGCCCGGGTCGCTCCTACGAGCAGTACTTC. The chain carries TRBV10-3 and TRBJ2-7; D is unclear. This CDR3 contains 16 residues. The V and J ends lost 0 bases and 0 bases respectively, with 12 bases between them. Germline V lookup: CDR1 ENHRY, CDR2 SYGVKD.

The J gene is TRBJ2-7, the V gene TRBV7-2; D is undetermined. This CDR3 contains 14 residues. Looked up from germline, CDR1 is SGHTA and CDR2 is FQGNSA. Trimming pared 0 bases from V and 2 bases from J, leaving 8 bases between. Here the CDR3 reads CASSLARSAYEQYF. DNA for the CDR3: TGTGCCAGCAGCTTAGCCAGGTCCGCCTACGAGCAGTACTTC.

There are many counts of this clonotype. The gene calls are TRBV10-3 and TRBJ2-7, with D maybe TRBD2 (5 bases). The ends were cut back, 4 bases at V and 1 base at J, with 14 bases in the middle. There are 15 residues in the CDR3. Germline V gene data show CDR1 as ENHRY and CDR2 as SYGVKD. In nucleotides, the CDR3 is TGTGCCATCAGTGGGTCCATTAGCGTGTCCTACGAGCAGTACTTC. It encodes CAISGSISVSYEQYF.

Here the CDR3 reads CAIRERTGAQETQYF. The DNA for the CDR3 is TGTGCCATCAGGGAACGGACAGGGGCCCAAGAGACCCAGTACTTC. This chain joins TRBV10-3 and TRBJ2-5; 9 bases map to TRBD1. The CDR3 runs 15 residues. Per the germline V gene, CDR1 is ENHRY and CDR2 is SYGVKD. V gave up 6 bases and J gave up 1 base; unmatched junction bases: 6.

This clonotype was detected ten times or more. The chain has TRBV28 and TRBJ1-2; the match to TRBD1 covers 7 bases. With V trimmed by 10 bases and J by 6 bases, 8 bases remained unmatched. CDR1 and CDR2 from the germline V gene are MDHEN and SYDVKM. The CDR3 spans 12 residues. CDR3 loop: CATQTGSHGYTF. The CDR3 region has the DNA TGTGCCACTCAGACAGGGAGCCATGGCTACACCTTC.

There are many counts of this clonotype. The chain recombines TRBV9 with TRBJ2-7; D ambiguous. The CDR3 is made up of 15 amino acids. Germline V gene sequence: CDR1 SGDLS, CDR2 YYNGEE. V was clipped by 0 bases and J by 5 bases, with 15 bases between them. CDR3 residues: CASSVEYGSPHEQYF. The CDR3 bases are TGTGCCAGCAGCGTAGAGTACGGATCCCCCCACGAGCAGTACTTC.

This clonotype has at least ten counts. This chain links TRBV29-1 with TRBJ2-7; TRBD2 is a possible D gene (6 bases). The V end lost 6 bases, the J end lost 6 bases, and 18 bases lay between the germline ends. The CDR3 contains 13 residues. Germline loops: CDR1 SQVTM, CDR2 ANQGSEA. CDR3 bases: TGCAGCGTCCTGCGGGACTCACGGGGCGAGCAGTACTTC. It translates to CSVLRDSRGEQYF.

V and J are TRBV6-6 and TRBJ2-7, with no clear D. Germline lookup yields CDR1 MNHNY and CDR2 SVGAGI (reference sequence). CDR3 length equals 14 residues. V lost 9 bases and J 3 bases, leaving 18 bases between the germline ends. CDR3 DNA sequence: TGTGCCAGTACGCCCGGTAGAAGCTACTACGAGCAGTACTTC. The encoded protein is CASTPGRSYYEQYF.

This clonotype was counted many times. This chain joins TRBV18 and TRBJ1-1; D perhaps matches TRBD1 (5 bases). Germline CDR1 KGHSH, CDR2 LQKENI. Trimming stripped 3 bases from V and 3 bases from J, with 20 bases between. CDR3 length: 17 residues. The CDR3 DNA reads TGTGCCAGCTCACCGGGGAGACAGATAGGAGCGTACACTGAAGCTTTCTTT. It specifies CASSPGRQIGAYTEAFF.

This clonotype was picked up many times. A junction end diverges from the germline sequence, so it may reflect a read error. The genes are TRBV7-2 and TRBJ2-1; possible D gene TRBD2, 6 bases. Germline V gene data show CDR1 as SGHTA and CDR2 as FQGNSA. The CDR3 runs 15 residues. The CDR3 spells CASRLAVSSYNEQFF. Here the CDR3 DNA reads TGTGCCAGCAGGTTAGCGGTAAGCTCCTACAATGAGCAGTTCTTC.

The table lists this clonotype with many counts. The CDR3 loop reads CASSLYSGSPQSGELFF. CDR3 nucleotide sequence: TGTGCCAGCAGCTTATATAGCGGGAGTCCTCAGTCCGGGGAGCTGTTTTTT. The chain combines TRBV7-6 with TRBJ2-2, with TRBD2 matching 9 bases. CDR1 is SGHVS, CDR2 FNYEAQ, per germline. V was clipped by 2 bases and J by 6 bases; unmatched bases: 10. The CDR3 extends over 17 amino acids.

At least ten counts were recorded for this clonotype. V gene TRBV7-2 combines with J gene TRBJ1-1; D perhaps matches TRBD1 (5 bases). Trimming pared 5 bases from V and 11 bases from J, leaving 18 bases between. The germline CDR1 and CDR2 sequences are SGHTA and FQGNSA. The CDR3 runs 13 residues. CDR3 DNA: TGTGCCAGCAGCCAGCGGGACCTTGTGGGGGCTTTCTTT. This translates into CASSQRDLVGAFF.

This chain's CDR3 is CASSLNTGANTGELFF. CDR3 nucleotide sequence: TGTGCCAGCAGCTTAAATACGGGCGCGAACACCGGGGAGCTGTTTTTT. The gene calls are TRBV7-3 and TRBJ2-2; D remains ambiguous. Trimming stripped 1 base from V and 0 bases from J, with 9 bases between. The CDR3 has 16 residues. Germline assignment: CDR1 SGHTA and CDR2 FQGTGA.